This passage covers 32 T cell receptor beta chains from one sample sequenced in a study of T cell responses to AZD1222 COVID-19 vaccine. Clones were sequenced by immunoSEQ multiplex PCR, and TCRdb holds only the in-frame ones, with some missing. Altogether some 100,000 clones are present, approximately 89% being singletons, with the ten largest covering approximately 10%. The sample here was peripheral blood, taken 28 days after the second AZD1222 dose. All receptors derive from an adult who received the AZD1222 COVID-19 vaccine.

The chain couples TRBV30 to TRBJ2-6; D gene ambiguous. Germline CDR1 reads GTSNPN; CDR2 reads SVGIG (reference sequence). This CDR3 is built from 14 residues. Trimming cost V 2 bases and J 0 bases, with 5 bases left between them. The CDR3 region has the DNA TGTGCCTGGAGTTGGAGCTCTGGGGCCAACGTCCTGACTTTC. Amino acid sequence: CAWSWSSGANVLTF. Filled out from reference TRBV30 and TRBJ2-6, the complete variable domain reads SQTIHQWPATLVQPVGSPLSLECTVEGTSNPNLYWYRQAAGRGLQLLFYSVGIGQISSEVPQNLSASRPQDRQFILSSKKLLLSDSGFYLCAWSWSSGANVLTFGAGSRLTVL.

In nucleotides, the CDR3 is TGTGCCAGCAGCTTTGGCGGAACCTCGAGCTACACCTTC. Its protein is CASSFGGTSSYTF. This chain joins TRBV5-4 and TRBJ1-2, with unresolved D. V was pared by 2 bases and J by 9 bases, with 14 bases between. The CDR3 totals 13 residues. CDR1 and CDR2 from the germline V gene are SGHNT and YYREEE (reference sequence).

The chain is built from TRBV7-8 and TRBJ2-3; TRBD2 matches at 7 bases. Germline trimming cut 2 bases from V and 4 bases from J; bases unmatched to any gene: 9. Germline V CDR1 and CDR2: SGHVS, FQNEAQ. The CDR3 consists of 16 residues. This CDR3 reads CASSLWTSLGSDTQYF. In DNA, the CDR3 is TGTGCCAGCAGCTTATGGACTAGTCTCGGCTCAGATACGCAGTATTTT.

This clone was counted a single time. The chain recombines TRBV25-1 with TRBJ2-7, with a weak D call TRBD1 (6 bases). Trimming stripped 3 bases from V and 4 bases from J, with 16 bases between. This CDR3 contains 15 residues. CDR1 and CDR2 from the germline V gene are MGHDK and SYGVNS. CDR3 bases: TGTGCCAGCAGTGAGTACAGGGATAGAGGGTACGAGCAGTACTTC. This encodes CASSEYRDRGYEQYF.

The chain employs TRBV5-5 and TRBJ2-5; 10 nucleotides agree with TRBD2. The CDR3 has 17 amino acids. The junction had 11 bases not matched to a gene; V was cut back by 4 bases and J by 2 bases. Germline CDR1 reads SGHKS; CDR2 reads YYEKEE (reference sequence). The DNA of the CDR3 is TGTGCCAGCAGCGGGGCGGTAGGGACTAGCGAACAAGAGACCCAGTACTTC. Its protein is CASSGAVGTSEQETQYF. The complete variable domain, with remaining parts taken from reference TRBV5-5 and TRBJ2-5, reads DAGVTQSPTHLIKTRGQQVTLRCSPISGHKSVSWYQQVLGQGPQFIFQYYEKEERGRGNFPDRFSARQFPNYSSELNVNALLLGDSALYLCASSGAVGTSEQETQYFGPGTRLLVL.

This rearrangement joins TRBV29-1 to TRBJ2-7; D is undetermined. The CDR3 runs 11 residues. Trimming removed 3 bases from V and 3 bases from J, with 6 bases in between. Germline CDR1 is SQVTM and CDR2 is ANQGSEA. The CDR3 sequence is CSVEYSYEQYF. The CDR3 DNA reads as TGCAGCGTTGAGTACAGCTACGAGCAGTACTTC.

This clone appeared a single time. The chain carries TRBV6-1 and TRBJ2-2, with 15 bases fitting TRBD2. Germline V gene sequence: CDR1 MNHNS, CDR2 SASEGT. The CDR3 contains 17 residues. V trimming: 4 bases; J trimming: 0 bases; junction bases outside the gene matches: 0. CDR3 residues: CASSGTSGGANTGELFF. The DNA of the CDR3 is TGTGCCAGCAGTGGGACTAGCGGGGGGGCGAACACCGGGGAGCTGTTTTTT.

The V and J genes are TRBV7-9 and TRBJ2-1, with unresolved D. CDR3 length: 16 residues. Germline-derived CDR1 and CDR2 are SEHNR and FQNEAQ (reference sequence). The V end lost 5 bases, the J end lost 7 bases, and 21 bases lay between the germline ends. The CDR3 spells CASSRSRSNVLNEQFF. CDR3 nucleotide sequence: TGTGCCAGCAGCCGCAGCAGGTCCAATGTCTTGAATGAGCAGTTCTTC.

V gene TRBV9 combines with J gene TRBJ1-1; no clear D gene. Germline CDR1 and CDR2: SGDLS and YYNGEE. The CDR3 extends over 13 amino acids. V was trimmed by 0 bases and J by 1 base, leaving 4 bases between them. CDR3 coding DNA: TGTGCCAGCAGCGTAGAACAGAACACTGAAGCTTTCTTT. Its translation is CASSVEQNTEAFF. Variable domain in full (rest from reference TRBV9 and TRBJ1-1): DSGVTQTPKHLITATGQRVTLRCSPRSGDLSVYWYQQSLDQGLQFLIQYYNGEERAKGNILERFSAQQFPDLHSELNLSSLELGDSALYFCASSVEQNTEAFFGQGTRLTVV.

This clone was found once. CDR3 in DNA: TGTGCCAGCTCTCAGGGCCAAGGCTATGGCTACACCTTC. It yields the protein CASSQGQGYGYTF. The chain employs TRBV6-5 and TRBJ1-2; a weak D match, TRBD1 (5 bases). Trimming stripped 8 bases from V and 4 bases from J, with 14 bases between. The CDR3 length is 13 residues. The germline V gene has CDR1 MNHEY and CDR2 SVGAGI.

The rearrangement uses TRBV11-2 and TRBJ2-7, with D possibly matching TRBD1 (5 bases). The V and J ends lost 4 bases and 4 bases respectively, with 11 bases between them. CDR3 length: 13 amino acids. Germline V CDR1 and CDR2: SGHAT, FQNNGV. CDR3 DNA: TGTGCCAGCAGCTCGCAGGGTGCTTACGAGCAGTACTTC. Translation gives CASSSQGAYEQYF.

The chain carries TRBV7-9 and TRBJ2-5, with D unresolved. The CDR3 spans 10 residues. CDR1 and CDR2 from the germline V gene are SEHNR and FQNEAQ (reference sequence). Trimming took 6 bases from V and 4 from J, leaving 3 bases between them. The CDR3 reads CASSGETQYF. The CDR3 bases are TGTGCCAGCAGTGGAGAGACCCAGTACTTC.

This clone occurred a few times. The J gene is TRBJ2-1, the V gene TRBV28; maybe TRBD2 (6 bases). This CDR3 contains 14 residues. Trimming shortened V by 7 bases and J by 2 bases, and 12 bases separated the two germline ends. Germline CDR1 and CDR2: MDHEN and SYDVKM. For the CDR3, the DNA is TGTGCCAGCACCTCGCCGGGGGCCTACAATGAGCAGTTCTTC. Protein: CASTSPGAYNEQFF.

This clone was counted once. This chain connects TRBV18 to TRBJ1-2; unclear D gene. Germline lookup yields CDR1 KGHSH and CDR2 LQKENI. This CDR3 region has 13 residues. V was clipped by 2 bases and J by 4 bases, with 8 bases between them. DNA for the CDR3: TGTGCCAGCTCACCAGGGAGGGTCTATGGCTACACCTTC. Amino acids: CASSPGRVYGYTF.

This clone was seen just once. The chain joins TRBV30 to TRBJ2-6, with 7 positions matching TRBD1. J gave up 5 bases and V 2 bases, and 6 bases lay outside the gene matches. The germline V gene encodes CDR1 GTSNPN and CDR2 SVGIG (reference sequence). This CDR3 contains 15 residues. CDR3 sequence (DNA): TGTGCCTGGAGTCCCCGACAGGGTAGGGCCAACGTCCTGACTTTC. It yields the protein CAWSPRQGRANVLTF. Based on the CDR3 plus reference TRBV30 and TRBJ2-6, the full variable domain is SQTIHQWPATLVQPVGSPLSLECTVEGTSNPNLYWYRQAAGRGLQLLFYSVGIGQISSEVPQNLSASRPQDRQFILSSKKLLLSDSGFYLCAWSPRQGRANVLTFGAGSRLTVL.

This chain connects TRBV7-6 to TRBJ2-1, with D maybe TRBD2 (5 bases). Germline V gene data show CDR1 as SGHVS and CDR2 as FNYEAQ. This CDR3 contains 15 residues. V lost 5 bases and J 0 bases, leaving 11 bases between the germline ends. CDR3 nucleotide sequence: TGTGCCAGCAGCCAGAGGGTTGGCTCCTACAATGAGCAGTTCTTC. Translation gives CASSQRVGSYNEQFF.

As DNA, the CDR3 is TGTGCCAGCAGCGTCCTAGCTAGCGCCTCCCCCAATGAGCAGTTCTTC. Translation gives CASSVLASASPNEQFF. V usage is TRBV9 and J usage is TRBJ2-1; D possibly corresponds to TRBD2 (6 bases). There are 16 residues in the CDR3. Trimming pared 2 bases from V and 6 bases from J, leaving 18 bases between. The germline gives CDR1 SGDLS, CDR2 YYNGEE.

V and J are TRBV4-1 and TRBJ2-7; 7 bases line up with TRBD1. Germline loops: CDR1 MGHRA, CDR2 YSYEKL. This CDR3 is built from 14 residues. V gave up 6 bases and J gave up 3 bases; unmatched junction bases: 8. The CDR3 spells CASSRDSSLYEQYF. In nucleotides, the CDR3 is TGCGCCAGCAGTCGGGACAGCTCACTCTACGAGCAGTACTTC.

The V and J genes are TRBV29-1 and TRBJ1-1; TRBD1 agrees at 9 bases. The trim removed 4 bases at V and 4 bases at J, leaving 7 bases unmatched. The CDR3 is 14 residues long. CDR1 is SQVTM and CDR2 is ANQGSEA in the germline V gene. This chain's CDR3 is CSVVTGTGLTEAFF. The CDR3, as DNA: TGCAGCGTTGTCACCGGGACAGGGCTCACTGAAGCTTTCTTT. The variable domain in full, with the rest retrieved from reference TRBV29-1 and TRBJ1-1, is SAVISQKPSRDICQRGTSLTIQCQVDSQVTMMFWYRQQPGQSLTLIATANQGSEATYESGFVIDKFPISRPNLTFSTLTVSNMSPEDSSIYLCSVVTGTGLTEAFFGQGTRLTVV.

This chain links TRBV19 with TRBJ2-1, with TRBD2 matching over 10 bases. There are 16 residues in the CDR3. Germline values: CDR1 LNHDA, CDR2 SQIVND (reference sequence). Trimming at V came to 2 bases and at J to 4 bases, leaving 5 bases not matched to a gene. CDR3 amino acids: CASSITGTSAYNEQFF. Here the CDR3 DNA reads TGTGCCAGTAGTATAACCGGGACTAGCGCGTACAATGAGCAGTTCTTC.

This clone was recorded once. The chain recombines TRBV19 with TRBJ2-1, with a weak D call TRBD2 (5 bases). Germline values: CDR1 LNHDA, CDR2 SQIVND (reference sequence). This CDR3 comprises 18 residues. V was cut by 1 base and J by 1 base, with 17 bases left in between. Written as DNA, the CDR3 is TGTGCCAGTAGTATAGCCCGGGGTTATGGGAATTCCTACAATGAGCAGTTCTTC. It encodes CASSIARGYGNSYNEQFF.

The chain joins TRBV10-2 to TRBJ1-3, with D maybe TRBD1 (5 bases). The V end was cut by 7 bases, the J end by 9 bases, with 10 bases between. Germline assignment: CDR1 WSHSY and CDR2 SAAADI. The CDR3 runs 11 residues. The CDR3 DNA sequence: TGCGCCAGCACCCAGGGTACCACCATATATTTT. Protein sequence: CASTQGTTIYF.

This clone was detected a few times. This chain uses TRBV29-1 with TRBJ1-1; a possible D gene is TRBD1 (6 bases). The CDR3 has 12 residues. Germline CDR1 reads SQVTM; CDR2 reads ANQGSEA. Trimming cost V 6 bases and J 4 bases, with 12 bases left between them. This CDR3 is CSVGARGTEAFF. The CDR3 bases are TGCAGCGTAGGAGCCAGGGGCACTGAAGCTTTCTTT.

CDR3 in DNA: TGTGCCAGCAGCATGACACAAGCAACTAATGAAAAACTGTTTTTT. Translating gives CASSMTQATNEKLFF. The chain employs TRBV3-1 (or the pseudogene TRBV3-2) and TRBJ1-4, with D unresolved. Germline CDR1 reads LGHDT; CDR2 reads YNNKEL (reference sequence). Trimming removed 5 bases from V and 0 bases from J, with 10 bases in between. This CDR3 is 15 amino acids long.

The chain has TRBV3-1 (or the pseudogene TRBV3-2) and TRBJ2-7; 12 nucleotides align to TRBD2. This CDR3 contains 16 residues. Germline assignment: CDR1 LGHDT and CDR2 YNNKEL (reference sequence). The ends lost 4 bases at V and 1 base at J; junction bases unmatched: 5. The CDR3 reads CASSLGLAGTSYEQYF. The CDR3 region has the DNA TGTGCCAGCAGCCTTGGACTAGCGGGGACGTCCTACGAGCAGTACTTC.

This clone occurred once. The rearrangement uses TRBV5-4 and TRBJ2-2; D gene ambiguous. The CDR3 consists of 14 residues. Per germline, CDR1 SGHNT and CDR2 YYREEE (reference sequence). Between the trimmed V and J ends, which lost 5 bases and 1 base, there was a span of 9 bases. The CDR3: CASSPLVNTGELFF. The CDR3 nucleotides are TGTGCCAGCAGTCCGCTAGTGAACACCGGGGAGCTGTTTTTT.

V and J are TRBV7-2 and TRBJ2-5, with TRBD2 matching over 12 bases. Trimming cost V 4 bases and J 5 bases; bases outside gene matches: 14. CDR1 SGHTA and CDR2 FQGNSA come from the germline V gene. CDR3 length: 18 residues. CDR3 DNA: TGTGCCAGCAGCTCCCCCCGGAGTGGACTAGCGGGGCAGGAGACCCAGTACTTC. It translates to CASSSPRSGLAGQETQYF. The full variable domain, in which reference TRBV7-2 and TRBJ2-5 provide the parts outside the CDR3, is GAGVSQSPSNKVTEKGKDVELRCDPISGHTALYWYRQSLGQGLEFLIYFQGNSAPDKSGLPSDRFSAERTGGSVSTLTIQRTQQEDSAVYLCASSSPRSGLAGQETQYFGPGTRLLVL.

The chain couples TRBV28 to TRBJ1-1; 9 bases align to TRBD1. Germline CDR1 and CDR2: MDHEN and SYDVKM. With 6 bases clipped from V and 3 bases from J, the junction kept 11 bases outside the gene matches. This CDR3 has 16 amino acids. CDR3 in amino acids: CASRPITGGWDTEAFF. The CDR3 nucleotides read TGTGCCAGCAGACCGATAACAGGGGGCTGGGACACTGAAGCTTTCTTT.

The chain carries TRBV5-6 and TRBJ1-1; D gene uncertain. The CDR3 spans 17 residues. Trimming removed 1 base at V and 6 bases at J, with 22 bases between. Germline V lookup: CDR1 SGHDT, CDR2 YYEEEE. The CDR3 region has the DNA TGTGCCAGCAGCTTGAGCGGGCGGTTAATCGTAATAGCTGAAGCTTTCTTT. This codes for CASSLSGRLIVIAEAFF.

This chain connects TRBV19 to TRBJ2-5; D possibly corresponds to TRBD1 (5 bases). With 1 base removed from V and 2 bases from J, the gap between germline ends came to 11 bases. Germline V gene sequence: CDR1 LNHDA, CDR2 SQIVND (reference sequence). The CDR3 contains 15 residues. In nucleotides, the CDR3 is TGTGCCAGTAGTATAGGCAGGGCTTTTCAAGAGACCCAGTACTTC. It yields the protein CASSIGRAFQETQYF.

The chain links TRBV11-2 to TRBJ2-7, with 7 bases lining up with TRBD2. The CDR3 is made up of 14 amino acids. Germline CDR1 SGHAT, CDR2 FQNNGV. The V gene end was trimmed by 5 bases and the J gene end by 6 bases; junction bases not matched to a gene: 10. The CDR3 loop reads CASSLPGLGTEQYF. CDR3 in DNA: TGTGCCAGCAGCCTACCCGGACTAGGGACCGAGCAGTACTTC.

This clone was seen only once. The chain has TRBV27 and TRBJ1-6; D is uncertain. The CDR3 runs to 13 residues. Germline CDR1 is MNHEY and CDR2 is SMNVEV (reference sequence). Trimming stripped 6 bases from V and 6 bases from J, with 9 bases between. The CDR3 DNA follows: TGTGCCAGCAGGTGGCAAGTTAATTCACCCCTCCACTTT. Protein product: CASRWQVNSPLHF.